This TCR beta chain was retrieved from a study of identical twins. The CDR3 loop spans 12 amino acids. The germline CDR1 and CDR2 sequences are DFQATT and SNEGSKA (reference sequence). V lost 3 bases to trimming and J lost 5 bases; unmatched junction nucleotides: 4. General study points: Abundant beta clonotypes from cord blood bore fewer insertions; memory repertoires lacked this pattern.

This clonotype was seen many times. Its antigen remains unknown. A universal primer site was incorporated via template switching, and the cDNA contained unique molecular identifiers. MiXCR, run by TCRdb on the 5' RACE reads, gives a single entry per CDR3 protein. Of about 260,000 distinct CDR3 sequences listed, roughly 7% are singletons. These same records also appear under a second study, on yellow fever vaccine responses in identical twins.

This rearrangement joins TRBV20-1 to TRBJ2-7; TRBD1 matches 7 bases. Sequenced input: memory (CD45RO+) T cells sorted from blood. This receptor was obtained from a woman younger than 30 in good health. In DNA form, the CDR3 reads TGCAGTGCTAGCAGGGGGAACGACGAGCAGTACTTC. Translated: CSASRGNDEQYF.